What follows are 22 T cell receptor beta chains derived from one specimen sequenced in a study of OX40 agonist ivuxolimab in advanced cancers. Sequenced by immunoSEQ multiplex PCR; TCRdb stores in-frame clones only, minus some. The data hold 52,000 or so clones, with 70% to 85% observed a single time. Material: CD4+ or CD8+ T cells sorted from blood, obtained in a trial of the OX40 agonist ivuxolimab. The receptor set was obtained from an adult with an advanced solid tumor such as melanoma, head and neck, liver or kidney cancer.

V is TRBV5-1 and J is TRBJ2-7; D might be TRBD1 (6 bases). From germline, CDR1 is SGHRS and CDR2 YFSETQ. With 0 bases removed from V and 6 bases from J, the gap between germline ends came to 13 bases. CDR3 length: 14 residues. The CDR3 DNA is TGCGCCAGCAGCTTGGGTACTACAGGGTCCGAGCAGTACTTC. Translated: CASSLGTTGSEQYF.

The chain carries TRBV2 and TRBJ2-1; no reliable D call. Trimming removed 6 bases at V and 7 bases at J, with 13 bases between. CDR3 size: 13 residues. Germline V lookup: CDR1 SNHLY, CDR2 FYNNEI. CDR3 nucleotide sequence: TGTGCCAGCAGGAAGGGCGGCAGAAATGAGCAGTTCTTC. Amino acid sequence: CASRKGGRNEQFF.

This chain links TRBV10-3 with TRBJ1-1; possibly TRBD1 for D (5 bases). The CDR3 is made up of 14 amino acids. V lost 5 bases and J lost 0, with 10 bases in between. Per the germline V gene, CDR1 is ENHRY and CDR2 is SYGVKD. CDR3 sequence (DNA): TGTGCCATCAGTTCCGGGGCTATGAACACTGAAGCTTTCTTT. Protein: CAISSGAMNTEAFF.

This clone occurred once. The chain joins TRBV6-5 to TRBJ2-1; 8 nucleotides match TRBD1. Germline V gives CDR1 MNHEY, CDR2 SVGAGI. J was trimmed by 8 bases and V by 9 bases; bases with no gene match: 15. The CDR3 is made up of 15 amino acids. DNA of the CDR3: TGTGCCAGTCCCAGGGGGCAGTATAGCTGGGATGAGCAGTTCTTC. Translation gives CASPRGQYSWDEQFF.

The chain couples TRBV9 to TRBJ1-3; TRBD1 matches at 8 bases. This CDR3 is built from 17 residues. V lost 4 bases, J lost 0 bases, and 9 bases stayed unmatched. CDR1 SGDLS and CDR2 YYNGEE come from the germline V gene. The CDR3 nucleotides read TGTGCCAGCAGCTCGGGACAGGCCCTTACCTCTGGAAACACCATATATTTT. Translating gives CASSSGQALTSGNTIYF. The whole variable domain, filled in from reference TRBV9 and TRBJ1-3, reads DSGVTQTPKHLITATGQRVTLRCSPRSGDLSVYWYQQSLDQGLQFLIQYYNGEERAKGNILERFSAQQFPDLHSELNLSSLELGDSALYFCASSSGQALTSGNTIYFGEGSWLTVV.

In its sample, this clone was seen once. V gene TRBV5-1 combines with J gene TRBJ1-2; D call uncertain. V lost 3 bases and J lost 0, with 12 bases in between. CDR1 is SGHRS, CDR2 YFSETQ, per germline. The CDR3 totals 15 residues. The CDR3 DNA reads as TGCGCCAGCAGCTCGTTTGGGGAAACTAACTATGGCTACACCTTC. Residues: CASSSFGETNYGYTF.

The V and J genes are TRBV19 and TRBJ2-3; TRBD2 might be the D (6 bases). Germline CDR1 LNHDA, CDR2 SQIVND (reference sequence). Trimming cost V 4 bases and J 2 bases, with 19 bases left between them. This CDR3 region has 17 residues. The CDR3 bases are TGTGCCAGTAGTAGTAGCGGTGAAGGGTACTACACAGATACGCAGTATTTT. Amino acid sequence: CASSSSGEGYYTDTQYF.

This chain connects TRBV5-1 to TRBJ1-2, with D possibly matching TRBD1 (5 bases). Germline V gene lookup returns CDR1 SGHRS and CDR2 YFSETQ. This CDR3 has 14 amino acids. Trimming cost V 1 base and J 4 bases, with 11 bases left between them. The CDR3 spells CASSLRERGYGYTF. Written as DNA, the CDR3 is TGCGCCAGCAGCTTGAGGGAGAGGGGCTATGGCTACACCTTC.

V usage is TRBV18 and J usage is TRBJ2-5; 10 nucleotides line up with TRBD1. The germline V gene has CDR1 KGHSH and CDR2 LQKENI. CDR3 length equals 13 residues. V lost 3 bases to trimming and J lost 5 bases; unmatched junction nucleotides: 0. The CDR3 DNA follows: TGTGCCAGCTCACCGGGACAGGGGGAGACCCAGTACTTC. Translating it yields CASSPGQGETQYF.

V usage is TRBV6-5 and J usage is TRBJ2-2; 16 bases agree with TRBD2. CDR1 and CDR2 (germline): MNHEY, SVGAGI. CDR3 length: 15 amino acids. Unmatched junction bases numbered 6, after V lost 4 bases and J lost 13 bases. Here the CDR3 DNA reads TGTGCCAGCAGTTTTGGGACTAGCGGGAGGGTGAGGCTGTTTTTT. It codes for CASSFGTSGRVRLFF.

The J gene is TRBJ2-2, the V gene TRBV9; 9 bases map to TRBD2. Germline V gives CDR1 SGDLS, CDR2 YYNGEE. After removal of 0 bases from V and 5 bases from J, the junction contained 8 bases not matched to a gene. This CDR3 comprises 17 residues. CDR3 nucleotide sequence: TGTGCCAGCAGCGTAGACATAGCGGGGGCTCCTACCGGGGAGCTGTTTTTT. It encodes CASSVDIAGAPTGELFF.

This clone has a single count. The V and J genes are TRBV12-5 and TRBJ1-2; 8 bases match TRBD1. Germline V gives CDR1 LGHNT, CDR2 FRNRAP. The CDR3 totals 13 residues. V was pared by 6 bases and J by 2 bases, with 2 bases of the junction left unmatched. The CDR3 bases are TGTGCTAGTGGGAGGACAGGGAACTATGGCTACACCTTC. Protein sequence: CASGRTGNYGYTF. Based on the CDR3 plus reference TRBV12-5 and TRBJ1-2, the full variable domain is DARVTQTPRHKVTEMGQEVTMRCQPILGHNTVFWYRQTMMQGLELLAYFRNRAPLDDSGMPKDRFSAEMPDATLATLKIQPSEPRDSAVYFCASGRTGNYGYTFGSGTRLTVV.

The V call is TRBV15, the J call TRBJ1-5, with D unresolved. Germline V gene lookup returns CDR1 LNHNV and CDR2 YYDKDF (reference sequence). This CDR3 comprises 15 residues. The V and J ends lost 3 bases and 6 bases respectively, with 15 bases between them. As DNA, the CDR3 is TGTGCCACCAGCAGGGGGAGGGCTTTGGGTCAGCCCCAGCATTTT. Translating gives CATSRGRALGQPQHF.

The CDR3 DNA follows: TGTGCCAGCGCGGGACAGGCGAGGGATACGCAGTATTTT. Translating it yields CASAGQARDTQYF. The genes are TRBV6-5 and TRBJ2-3; 8 bases agree with TRBD1. CDR3 length equals 13 residues. Germline V gives CDR1 MNHEY, CDR2 SVGAGI. The J segment lost 6 bases and the V segment lost 8 bases, leaving 7 bases of the junction unmatched.

The genes are TRBV19 and TRBJ2-3; D not resolved. CDR1 and CDR2 (germline): LNHDA, SQIVND (reference sequence). The CDR3 consists of 13 residues. V was pared by 3 bases and J by 4 bases, with 8 bases between. Here the CDR3 reads CASSIGISDTQYF. The CDR3 DNA follows: TGTGCCAGTAGTATTGGGATTTCAGATACGCAGTATTTT. Full variable domain (remainder filled in from reference TRBV19 and TRBJ2-3): DGGITQSPKYLFRKEGQNVTLSCEQNLNHDAMYWYRQDPGQGLRLIYYSQIVNDFQKGDIAEGYSVSREKKESFPLTVTSAQKNPTAFYLCASSIGISDTQYFGPGTRLTVL.

The chain joins TRBV5-4 to TRBJ1-2, with 11 bases that match TRBD1. CDR1 and CDR2 (germline): SGHNT, YYREEE (reference sequence). The CDR3 has 15 residues. J lost 8 bases, V lost 0 bases, and 6 bases had no gene match. Written as DNA, the CDR3 is TGTGCCAGCAGCTTGGGAGGACAGGGGGCGGAAGGCTACACCTTC. Translated: CASSLGGQGAEGYTF.

This clone has only a few counts. This sequence joins TRBV28 and TRBJ2-5, with D possibly matching TRBD1 (6 bases). The CDR3 extends over 15 amino acids. With 6 bases removed from V and 5 bases from J, the gap between germline ends came to 19 bases. Germline values: CDR1 MDHEN, CDR2 SYDVKM. CDR3 coding DNA: TGTGCCAGCAGCTTGCCCACAGGGCGTACGGAGACCCAGTACTTC. It specifies CASSLPTGRTETQYF.

V is TRBV18 and J is TRBJ2-1; TRBD1 matches at 8 bases. In germline, CDR1 is KGHSH, CDR2 LQKENI. Unmatched junction bases numbered 6, after V lost 6 bases and J lost 2 bases. The length of the CDR3 is 15 residues. Written as DNA, the CDR3 is TGTGCCAGCTCTCCTAGGACAGGGACCTACAATGAGCAGTTCTTC. Its protein product is CASSPRTGTYNEQFF. Looking up the rest from reference TRBV18 and TRBJ2-1 gives the full variable domain: NAGVMQNPRHLVRRRGQEARLRCSPMKGHSHVYWYRQLPEEGLKFMVYLQKENIIDESGMPKERFSAEFPKEGPSILRIQQVVRGDSAAYFCASSPRTGTYNEQFFGPGTRLTVL.

The CDR3 DNA reads TGTGCCACCAGCAGAGAGACAGGGGAAGTCGATGAGCAGTTCTTC. It codes for CATSRETGEVDEQFF. The gene calls are TRBV15 and TRBJ2-1, with 8 nucleotides matching TRBD1. Germline CDR1 is LNHNV and CDR2 is YYDKDF (reference sequence). This CDR3 comprises 15 residues. The ends lost 0 bases at V and 8 bases at J; junction bases unmatched: 6.

The chain combines TRBV29-1 with TRBJ1-1, with D perhaps matching TRBD1 (6 bases). V was clipped by 4 bases and J by 0 bases, with 15 bases between them. Per the germline V gene, CDR1 is SQVTM and CDR2 is ANQGSEA. This CDR3 has 15 amino acids. The DNA for the CDR3 is TGCAGCGTTGCCCTGACAGGTTTAATGAACACTGAAGCTTTCTTT. Amino acids: CSVALTGLMNTEAFF.

The chain's CDR3 is CAWRAGGAGHYEQYF. In DNA, the CDR3 is TGTGCCTGGAGGGCCGGGGGAGCGGGGCACTACGAGCAGTACTTC. The V gene is TRBV30, the J gene TRBJ2-7; 7 nucleotides match TRBD2. V lost 3 bases, J lost 3 bases, and 11 bases stayed unmatched. Germline V gene lookup returns CDR1 GTSNPN and CDR2 SVGIG (reference sequence). The CDR3 has 15 residues.

The chain is built from TRBV2 and TRBJ2-1; 7 bases map to TRBD2. This CDR3 has 12 residues. Trimming removed 8 bases from V and 5 bases from J; junction bases left unmatched: 3. The V gene's germline CDR1 is SNHLY and CDR2 FYNNEI. The CDR3 protein is CASYSGDNEQFF. The CDR3 DNA reads as TGTGCCAGCTACAGCGGGGACAATGAGCAGTTCTTC.